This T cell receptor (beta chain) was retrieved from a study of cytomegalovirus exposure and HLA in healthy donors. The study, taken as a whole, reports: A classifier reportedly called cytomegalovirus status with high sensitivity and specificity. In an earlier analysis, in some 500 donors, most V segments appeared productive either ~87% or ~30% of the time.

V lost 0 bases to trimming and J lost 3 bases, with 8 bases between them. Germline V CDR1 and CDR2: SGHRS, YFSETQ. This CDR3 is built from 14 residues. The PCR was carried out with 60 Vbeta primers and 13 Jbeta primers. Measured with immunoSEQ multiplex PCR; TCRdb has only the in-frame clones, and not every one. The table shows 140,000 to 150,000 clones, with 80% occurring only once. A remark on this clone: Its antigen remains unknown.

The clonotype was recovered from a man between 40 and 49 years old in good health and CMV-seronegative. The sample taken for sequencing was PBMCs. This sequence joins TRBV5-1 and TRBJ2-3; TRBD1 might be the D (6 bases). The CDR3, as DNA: TGCGCCAGCAGCTTGGAGCAGGGGACAGATACGCAGTATTTT. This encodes CASSLEQGTDTQYF.